This T cell receptor beta chain was sequenced during a study of cytomegalovirus exposure and HLA in healthy donors. Study-wide context: Both the 120 validation repertoires and the roughly 700 first-cohort repertoires used the same platform, as reported by a later analysis. Study results and limitations: The TCR clusters that emerged in the first cohort tended, a later analysis found, to co-occur in the approximately 110 validation repertoires. Accounts indicate the classifier identified cytomegalovirus status with strong specificity and sensitivity.

CDR3 length: 11 amino acids. V was cut by 3 bases and J by 15 bases, with 12 bases left in between. Germline values: CDR1 LNHDA, CDR2 SQIVND (reference sequence). Assay used: immunoSEQ multiplex PCR; TCRdb lists only in-frame clones, some missing. The sample contains about 98,000 clones, less than 90% of which appear only once. A note on this clone: The antigen is not known.

This clonotype was sampled from a man between 18 and 29 years old in good health and CMV-seropositive. This rearrangement joins TRBV19 to TRBJ2-1, with D perhaps matching TRBD2 (5 bases). Sequencing used PBMCs. The CDR3 DNA reads as TGTGCCAGTAGTATCGGGGAGTGGCTGTTCTTC. This codes for CASSIGEWLFF.